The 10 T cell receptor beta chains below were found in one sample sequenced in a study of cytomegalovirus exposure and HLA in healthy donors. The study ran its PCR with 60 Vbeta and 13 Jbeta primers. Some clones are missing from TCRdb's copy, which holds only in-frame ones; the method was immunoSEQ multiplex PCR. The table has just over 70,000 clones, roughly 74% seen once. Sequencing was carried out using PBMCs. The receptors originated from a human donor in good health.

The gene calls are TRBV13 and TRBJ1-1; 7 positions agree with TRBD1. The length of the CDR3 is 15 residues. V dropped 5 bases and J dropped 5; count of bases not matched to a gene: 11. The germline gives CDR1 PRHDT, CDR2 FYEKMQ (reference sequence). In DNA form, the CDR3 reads TGTGCCAGCAGCCGGAGAGATACAGGGGTAACTGAAGCTTTCTTT. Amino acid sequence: CASSRRDTGVTEAFF.

The CDR3 reads CASRFNGGRTEAFF. For the CDR3, the DNA is TGTGCCAGCAGATTCAACGGGGGGAGAACTGAAGCTTTCTTT. The chain combines TRBV27 with TRBJ1-1, with D perhaps matching TRBD1 (5 bases). CDR1 and CDR2 from the germline V gene are MNHEY and SMNVEV (reference sequence). Trimming stripped 6 bases from V and 5 bases from J, with 16 bases between. CDR3 size: 14 residues.

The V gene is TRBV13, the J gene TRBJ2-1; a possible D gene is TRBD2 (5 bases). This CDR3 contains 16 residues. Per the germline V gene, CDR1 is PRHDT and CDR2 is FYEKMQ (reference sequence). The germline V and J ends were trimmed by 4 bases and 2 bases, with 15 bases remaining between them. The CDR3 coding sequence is TGTGCCAGCAGCTACCCGGCGGGCGGGCCCTACAATGAGCAGTTCTTC. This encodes CASSYPAGGPYNEQFF.

CDR3 in amino acids: CASSQDKWLEAKNIQYF. The CDR3 region has the DNA TGCGCCAGCAGCCAAGATAAGTGGTTAGAAGCCAAAAACATTCAGTACTTC. The chain joins TRBV4-1 to TRBJ2-4; no reliable D call. This CDR3 comprises 17 residues. The germline gives CDR1 MGHRA, CDR2 YSYEKL. V was shortened by 0 bases and J by 0 bases, with 12 bases between the two germline ends.

The CDR3 region is CSARDSYEQYF. In nucleotides, the CDR3 is TGCAGCGCCAGGGACAGCTACGAGCAGTACTTC. The V and J genes are TRBV29-1 and TRBJ2-7, with 7 nucleotides matching TRBD1. V lost 7 bases and J lost 3; bases outside the gene matches: 3. Germline values: CDR1 SQVTM, CDR2 ANQGSEA. The CDR3 sequence is 11 residues long.

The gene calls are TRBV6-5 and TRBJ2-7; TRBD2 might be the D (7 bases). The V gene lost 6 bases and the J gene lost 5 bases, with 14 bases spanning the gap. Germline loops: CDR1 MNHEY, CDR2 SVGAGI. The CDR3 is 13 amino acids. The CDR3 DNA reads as TGTGCCAGCAGCCTTGGGGGGGCAAACGAGCAGTACTTC. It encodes CASSLGGANEQYF.

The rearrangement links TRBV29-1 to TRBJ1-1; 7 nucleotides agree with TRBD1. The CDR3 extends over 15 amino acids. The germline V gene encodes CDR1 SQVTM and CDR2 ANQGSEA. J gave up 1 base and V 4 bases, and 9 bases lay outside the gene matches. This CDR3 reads CSVGRDSLENTEAFF. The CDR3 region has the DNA TGCAGCGTTGGGCGGGACAGCCTCGAGAACACTGAAGCTTTCTTT.

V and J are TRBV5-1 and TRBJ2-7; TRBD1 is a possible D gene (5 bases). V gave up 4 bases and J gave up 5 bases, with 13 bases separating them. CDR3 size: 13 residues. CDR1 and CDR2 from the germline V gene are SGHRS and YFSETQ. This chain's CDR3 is CASSLTTGNEQYF. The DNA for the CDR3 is TGCGCCAGCAGCCTTACAACAGGAAACGAGCAGTACTTC.

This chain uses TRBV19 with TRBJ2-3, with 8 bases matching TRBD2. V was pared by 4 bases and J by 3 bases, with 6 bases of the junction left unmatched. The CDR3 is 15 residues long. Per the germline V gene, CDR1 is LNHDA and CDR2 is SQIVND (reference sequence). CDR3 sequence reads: CASSTGLALTDTQYF. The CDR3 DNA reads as TGTGCCAGTAGTACTGGACTAGCCCTGACAGATACGCAGTATTTT.

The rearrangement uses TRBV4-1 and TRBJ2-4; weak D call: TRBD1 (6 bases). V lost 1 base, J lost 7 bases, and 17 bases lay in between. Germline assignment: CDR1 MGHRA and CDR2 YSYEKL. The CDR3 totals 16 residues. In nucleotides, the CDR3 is TGCGCCAGCAGCCAAGGGTCAGGCCCCACAGGGAACATTCAGTACTTC. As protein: CASSQGSGPTGNIQYF.